Shown below are 13 T cell receptor beta chains from a single sample sequenced in a study of T cell repertoires in cytomegalovirus infection. TCRdb fed the reads into MiXCR, producing one record per CDR3 protein. The sample yields 100,000 or so distinct CDR3 sequences, 20% to 30% seen once. Sequencing was done on a sample of CD8+ T cells from PBMCs. The receptors were gathered from a human donor in good health (CMV status not recorded). Some clones in this sample may be carry-over from other donors' samples.

This clonotype was seen a few times. V and J are TRBV7-9 and TRBJ1-2, with a tentative D call TRBD1 (5 bases). Germline loops: CDR1 SEHNR, CDR2 FQNEAQ (reference sequence). The CDR3 runs to 14 residues. Trimming shortened V by 1 base and J by 4 bases, and 10 bases separated the two germline ends. The CDR3 DNA follows: TGTGCCAGCAGCTTAGTTCAGGGCCTCTATGGCTACACCTTC. It specifies CASSLVQGLYGYTF.

This clonotype was seen more than once but under ten times. This chain joins TRBV7-6 and TRBJ2-1, with D hard to call. The CDR3 totals 15 residues. Trimming removed 3 bases at V and 0 bases at J, with 9 bases between. The V gene's germline CDR1 is SGHVS and CDR2 FNYEAQ. The CDR3 here is CASSFSDGSYNEQFF. In DNA form, the CDR3 reads TGTGCCAGCAGCTTTTCAGACGGCTCCTACAATGAGCAGTTCTTC.

This clonotype appeared many times. The chain links TRBV28 to TRBJ2-3; no definite D call. V lost 2 bases, J lost 1 base, and 10 bases lay in between. The CDR3 covers 15 residues. Per the germline V gene, CDR1 is MDHEN and CDR2 is SYDVKM. Written as DNA, the CDR3 is TGTGCCAGCAGTTTAATATCCGAAGGCACAGATACGCAGTATTTT. This sequence encodes CASSLISEGTDTQYF.

The chain combines TRBV20-1 with TRBJ2-3; D may be TRBD1 (5 bases). With 4 bases removed from V and 1 base from J, the gap between germline ends came to 6 bases. This CDR3 is 12 amino acids long. CDR1 and CDR2 from the germline V gene are DFQATT and SNEGSKA (reference sequence). The CDR3 DNA sequence: TGCAGTGCTATACAGGGCACAGATACGCAGTATTTT. Residues: CSAIQGTDTQYF.

The chain has TRBV20-1 and TRBJ2-7; D remains ambiguous. Deletions cut 0 bases from V and 4 bases from J, with 16 bases between. Germline V CDR1 and CDR2: DFQATT, SNEGSKA (reference sequence). The CDR3 contains 15 residues. In nucleotides, the CDR3 is TGCAGTGCTAGAGATACAACGGAGAAAGCATACGAGCAGTACTTC. It encodes CSARDTTEKAYEQYF.

To note about this clonotype: Being one base from a much bigger clone, this may be a read error. This chain uses TRBV7-9 with TRBJ1-3; possibly TRBD1 for D (5 bases). Germline loops: CDR1 SEHNR, CDR2 FQNEAQ (reference sequence). The CDR3 is 14 amino acids. The CDR3 coding sequence is TGTGCCAGCAGCATAGGGACGACTGGAAACACCATATGTTTT. Translation gives CASSIGTTGNTICF.

Only a few counts were recorded for this clonotype. This chain uses TRBV10-1 with TRBJ1-1; TRBD1 matches at 11 bases. CDR3 length: 17 amino acids. The ends lost 2 bases at V and 5 bases at J; junction bases unmatched: 10. The germline CDR1 and CDR2 sequences are WNHNN and SYGVQD (reference sequence). The CDR3 nucleotides read TGCGCCAGCAGTGAGCAACGGACAGGGGGCTTTGGGACTGAAGCTTTCTTT. It encodes CASSEQRTGGFGTEAFF.

This clonotype was detected only a few times. V is TRBV12-3 or TRBV12-4 and J is TRBJ2-7; TRBD2 might be the D (6 bases). Between the trimmed V and J ends, which lost 8 bases and 11 bases, there was a span of 16 bases. This CDR3 comprises 11 residues. CDR3 sequence reads: CASGPGTWKYF. In DNA form, the CDR3 reads TGTGCCAGCGGACCCGGGACTTGGAAGTACTTC.

Ten or more counts support this clonotype. V and J are TRBV28 and TRBJ1-1; D is perhaps TRBD1 (5 bases). Deletions cut 6 bases from V and 0 bases from J, with 8 bases between. The CDR3 length is 13 residues. CDR1 is MDHEN and CDR2 is SYDVKM in the germline V gene. The CDR3 here is CASSVTVNTEAFF. CDR3 in DNA: TGTGCCAGCAGCGTGACAGTGAACACTGAAGCTTTCTTT.

This clonotype occurred many times. The chain combines TRBV27 with TRBJ1-2, with 8 bases identical to TRBD1. This CDR3 contains 14 residues. The junction had 2 bases not matched to a gene; V was cut back by 5 bases and J by 0 bases. Germline-derived CDR1 and CDR2 are MNHEY and SMNVEV (reference sequence). CDR3 DNA: TGTGCCAGCAGTCCGGACAGGGCTAACTATGGCTACACCTTC. It translates to CASSPDRANYGYTF.

CDR3 bases: TGTGCCAGCAGCTTGGGGTCCTCGCCCGGCTCCTATAATTCACCCCTCCACTTT. Protein sequence: CASSLGSSPGSYNSPLHF. The chain employs TRBV5-5 and TRBJ1-6, with D unclear. Trimming removed 0 bases from V and 0 bases from J, with 13 bases in between. The CDR3 extends over 18 amino acids. Per the germline V gene, CDR1 is SGHKS and CDR2 is YYEKEE (reference sequence).

The genes are TRBV11-2 and TRBJ1-1; 10 bases align to TRBD1. The germline V gene has CDR1 SGHAT and CDR2 FQNNGV. V shed 4 bases, J shed 5 bases, and the junction held 13 bases outside the gene matches. The CDR3 totals 17 residues. The CDR3 region is CASSSLLGDRGRTEAFF. DNA of the CDR3: TGTGCCAGCAGCTCCCTCCTGGGCGACAGGGGGCGAACTGAAGCTTTCTTT.

A note on this clonotype: A read error may explain this, as a much larger clone is one base away. V and J are TRBV11-2 and TRBJ2-1, with D perhaps assigned TRBD1 or TRBD2 (5 bases each). The CDR3 sequence is 15 residues long. In germline, CDR1 is SGHAT, CDR2 FQNNGV. CDR3 DNA sequence: TGTGCCAGCAGTTCGATGGGCAGGGACGGCAATAAGCAGTTCTTC. Its protein is CASSSMGRDGNKQFF.